The 31 T cell receptor beta chains in this list originate from one sample, sequenced in a study of cytomegalovirus exposure and HLA in healthy donors. Both 60 Vbeta primers and 13 Jbeta primers went into the PCR. Profiled with immunoSEQ multiplex PCR; TCRdb holds only in-frame clones, not every one. The sample has about 120,000 clones; over 65% are singletons. The sequenced material came from PBMCs. Every receptor here comes from a man aged 18 to 29 in good health and CMV-seropositive.

This chain uses TRBV13 with TRBJ1-6; possible D gene TRBD1, 5 bases. The CDR3 sequence is 17 residues long. The ends were cut back, 2 bases at V and 10 bases at J, with 21 bases in the middle. Germline CDR1 PRHDT, CDR2 FYEKMQ (reference sequence). The CDR3 DNA reads TGTGCCAGCAGCTTATCGTCATGGGCCAGGGTGGGCTCACCCCTCCACTTT. Amino acid sequence: CASSLSSWARVGSPLHF.

This clone was seen once. The V gene is TRBV6-4, the J gene TRBJ1-6; the D gene is possibly TRBD1 (5 bases). This CDR3 comprises 13 residues. Germline V gene data show CDR1 as MRHNA and CDR2 as SNTAGT. V gave up 3 bases and J gave up 9 bases, with 9 bases separating them. CDR3 DNA sequence: TGTGCCAGCAGTGAACATAGGGGTTCACCCCTCCACTTT. Its protein is CASSEHRGSPLHF.

V gene TRBV7-9 combines with J gene TRBJ2-3; TRBD2 might be the D (6 bases). The CDR3 sequence is 15 residues long. Germline V gene sequence: CDR1 SEHNR, CDR2 FQNEAQ (reference sequence). The V gene lost 5 bases and the J gene lost 1 base, with 13 bases spanning the gap. The CDR3: CASSRTGTGTDTQYF. The CDR3 DNA reads as TGTGCCAGCAGCCGAACCGGGACTGGCACAGATACGCAGTATTTT.

The chain joins TRBV9 to TRBJ2-7; a possible D gene is TRBD1 (8 bases). The germline V and J ends were trimmed by 2 bases and 7 bases, with 16 bases remaining between them. The CDR3 spans 14 residues. Per germline, CDR1 SGDLS and CDR2 YYNGEE. CDR3 coding DNA: TGTGCCAGCAGCGTCACAGGGGGGGCTCCGGAGCAGTACTTC. It is translated as CASSVTGGAPEQYF.

This clone was seen only a few times. V and J are TRBV7-2 and TRBJ1-6; TRBD1 matches at 8 bases. The CDR3 runs to 14 residues. Germline CDR1 and CDR2: SGHTA and FQGNSA. Germline trimming cut 5 bases from V and 11 bases from J; bases unmatched to any gene: 8. In DNA form, the CDR3 reads TGTGCCAGCAGCCCAGGACAGGGTCGGGCACCCCTCCACTTT. Protein sequence: CASSPGQGRAPLHF. Looking up the rest from reference TRBV7-2 and TRBJ1-6 gives the full variable domain: GAGVSQSPSNKVTEKGKDVELRCDPISGHTALYWYRQSLGQGLEFLIYFQGNSAPDKSGLPSDRFSAERTGGSVSTLTIQRTQQEDSAVYLCASSPGQGRAPLHFGNGTRLTVT.

This clone was picked up one time. The germline gene is not matched at one end of the junction; a read error may be the cause. V usage is TRBV7-9 and J usage is TRBJ1-2; D perhaps matches TRBD1 (5 bases). The CDR3 runs to 13 residues. The germline V gene has CDR1 SEHNR and CDR2 FQNEAQ (reference sequence). The CDR3, as DNA: TGTTCCAGCAGCTCTACAGGTGACTATGGCTACACCTTC. Protein sequence: CSSSSTGDYGYTF.

The CDR3, as DNA: TGTGCCAGCAGTATAGGGGGCGCGTACGGCTACACCTTC. It yields the protein CASSIGGAYGYTF. The rearrangement links TRBV28 to TRBJ1-2; TRBD1 matches 7 bases. The CDR3 runs to 13 residues. The V gene end was trimmed by 5 bases and the J gene end by 8 bases; junction bases not matched to a gene: 8. In germline, CDR1 is MDHEN, CDR2 SYDVKM.

The chain has TRBV28 and TRBJ1-1; 7 positions agree with TRBD1. The CDR3 runs to 16 residues. Germline CDR1 is MDHEN and CDR2 is SYDVKM. V lost 5 bases, J lost 3 bases, and 12 bases stayed unmatched. In nucleotides, the CDR3 is TGTGCCAGCAGTCCCTACCCCAGGGGGGAGGACACTGAAGCTTTCTTT. As protein: CASSPYPRGEDTEAFF.

DNA for the CDR3: TGTGCCAGTAGAGGACAGGGAGACAGCTATGGCTACACCTTC. This gives the protein CASRGQGDSYGYTF. The J gene is TRBJ1-2, the V gene TRBV19; 8 positions agree with TRBD1. The CDR3 extends over 14 amino acids. With V trimmed by 6 bases and J by 4 bases, 7 bases remained unmatched. Germline V CDR1 and CDR2: LNHDA, SQIVND (reference sequence).

This chain uses TRBV10-3 with TRBJ2-1; TRBD2 might be the D (6 bases). Trimming cost V 5 bases and J 10 bases, with 12 bases left between them. CDR1 is ENHRY and CDR2 is SYGVKD in the germline V gene. The CDR3 consists of 12 residues. The CDR3 nucleotides read TGTGCCATCAGTAACTTAGCGGAGGAGCAGTTCTTC. Translated: CAISNLAEEQFF.

This sequence joins TRBV6-1 and TRBJ2-4; TRBD1 might be the D (6 bases). Germline loops: CDR1 MNHNS, CDR2 SASEGT. This CDR3 region has 16 residues. The V end lost 3 bases, the J end lost 0 bases, and 12 bases lay between the germline ends. CDR3 amino acids: CASSDGRTEAKNIQYF. CDR3 bases: TGTGCCAGCAGTGATGGCCGGACAGAAGCCAAAAACATTCAGTACTTC.

V gene TRBV5-4 combines with J gene TRBJ2-7, with D unclear. V shed 0 bases and J shed 1 base, with 8 bases lying between them. The CDR3 contains 14 residues. The germline CDR1 and CDR2 sequences are SGHNT and YYREEE (reference sequence). For the CDR3, the DNA is TGTGCCAGCAGCTTGGGCGGCTTGTCCTACGAGCAGTACTTC. This encodes CASSLGGLSYEQYF. Combining the CDR3 with reference TRBV5-4 and TRBJ2-7 gives the whole variable domain ETGVTQSPTHLIKTRGQQVTLRCSSQSGHNTVSWYQQALGQGPQFIFQYYREEENGRGNFPPRFSGLQFPNYSSELNVNALELDDSALYLCASSLGGLSYEQYFGPGTRLTVT.

The V call is TRBV19, the J call TRBJ2-7, with 7 nucleotides matching TRBD1. The germline V gene has CDR1 LNHDA and CDR2 SQIVND (reference sequence). The CDR3 contains 14 residues. V shed 5 bases and J 5 bases; nucleotides not matched to a gene: 9. As DNA, the CDR3 is TGTGCCAGTAGTGACCCGACAGGGATCGACGAGCAGTACTTC. Its translation: CASSDPTGIDEQYF.

The gene calls are TRBV29-1 and TRBJ2-1; maybe TRBD1 (5 bases). V lost 0 bases to trimming and J lost 0 bases, with 9 bases between them. This CDR3 is built from 15 residues. Germline V gene sequence: CDR1 SQVTM, CDR2 ANQGSEA. The CDR3 coding sequence is TGCAGCGTTGAAGAGTGGGGCAGCTCCTACAATGAGCAGTTCTTC. Translating it yields CSVEEWGSSYNEQFF.

The rearrangement joins TRBV7-6 to TRBJ1-2; 9 bases are a match to TRBD1. The CDR3 runs 17 residues. The V gene's germline CDR1 is SGHVS and CDR2 FNYEAQ. With 1 base clipped from V and 2 bases from J, the junction kept 8 bases outside the gene matches. The CDR3 loop reads CASSLDAAGQGNYGYTF. The DNA for the CDR3 is TGTGCCAGCAGCTTAGATGCCGCGGGACAGGGCAACTATGGCTACACCTTC.

The V and J genes are TRBV7-8 and TRBJ1-1, with TRBD1 matching over 12 bases. The V segment lost 9 bases and the J segment 0 bases; nucleotides outside the gene matches: 5. Looked up from germline, CDR1 is SGHVS and CDR2 is FQNEAQ. This CDR3 spans 15 amino acids. CDR3 protein: CASSGTGGLNTEAFF. DNA for the CDR3: TGTGCCAGTTCCGGGACAGGGGGCCTGAACACTGAAGCTTTCTTT. Complete variable domain (other parts from reference TRBV7-8 and TRBJ1-1): GAGVSQSPRYKVAKRGQDVALRCDPISGHVSLFWYQQALGQGPEFLTYFQNEAQLDKSGLPSDRFFAERPEGSVSTLKIQRTQQEDSAVYLCASSGTGGLNTEAFFGQGTRLTVV.

The chain uses TRBV2 and TRBJ2-3; 10 nucleotides agree with TRBD1. V shed 10 bases and J 2 bases; nucleotides not matched to a gene: 9. This CDR3 contains 15 residues. The germline gives CDR1 SNHLY, CDR2 FYNNEI. The CDR3: CAISTGGDSTDTQYF. Written as DNA, the CDR3 is TGTGCCATCTCGACAGGGGGCGACTCCACAGATACGCAGTATTTT.

The chain carries TRBV19 and TRBJ1-1; D possibly corresponds to TRBD1 (5 bases). CDR3 length: 13 residues. CDR1 LNHDA and CDR2 SQIVND come from the germline V gene (reference sequence). V lost 8 bases, J lost 0 bases, and 10 bases lay in between. The CDR3 coding sequence is TGTGCCAGTTCTTACAGGATGAACACTGAAGCTTTCTTT. Its translation is CASSYRMNTEAFF. Complete variable domain (other parts from reference TRBV19 and TRBJ1-1): DGGITQSPKYLFRKEGQNVTLSCEQNLNHDAMYWYRQDPGQGLRLIYYSQIVNDFQKGDIAEGYSVSREKKESFPLTVTSAQKNPTAFYLCASSYRMNTEAFFGQGTRLTVV.

V is TRBV11-2 and J is TRBJ1-3; a possible D gene is TRBD1 (6 bases). Germline V gene sequence: CDR1 SGHAT, CDR2 FQNNGV. V was trimmed by 5 bases and J by 1 base, leaving 18 bases between them. The CDR3 has 17 amino acids. CDR3 in DNA: TGTGCCAGCAGCGTGACGTACAGGGTTCTATCTGGAAACACCATATATTTT. Translated: CASSVTYRVLSGNTIYF. Together with reference TRBV11-2 and TRBJ1-3, the CDR3 gives the full variable domain: EAGVAQSPRYKIIEKRQSVAFWCNPISGHATLYWYQQILGQGPKLLIQFQNNGVVDDSQLPKDRFSAERLKGVDSTLKIQPAKLEDSAVYLCASSVTYRVLSGNTIYFGEGSWLTVV.

This chain links TRBV9 with TRBJ1-1; the D gene is possibly TRBD1 (5 bases). CDR3 length: 14 residues. Germline CDR1 and CDR2: SGDLS and YYNGEE. V dropped 3 bases and J dropped 5 bases, with 14 bases sitting between them. In DNA form, the CDR3 reads TGTGCCAGCAGCGGGCAGGGCGGGGGGACTGAAGCTTTCTTT. It is translated as CASSGQGGGTEAFF. Supplemented by reference TRBV9 and TRBJ1-1, the full variable domain reads DSGVTQTPKHLITATGQRVTLRCSPRSGDLSVYWYQQSLDQGLQFLIQYYNGEERAKGNILERFSAQQFPDLHSELNLSSLELGDSALYFCASSGQGGGTEAFFGQGTRLTVV.

This clone was detected once. V usage is TRBV28 and J usage is TRBJ2-7; 12 bases fit TRBD2. V dropped 6 bases and J dropped 4; count of bases not matched to a gene: 7. CDR1 is MDHEN and CDR2 is SYDVKM in the germline V gene. This CDR3 spans 15 amino acids. Here the CDR3 DNA reads TGTGCCAGCAGCCCTACCGGGACTAGCGGGTACGAGCAGTACTTC. Amino acids: CASSPTGTSGYEQYF.

This chain links TRBV19 with TRBJ2-7, with D possibly being TRBD2 (5 bases). Germline CDR1 is LNHDA and CDR2 is SQIVND (reference sequence). Trimming took off 4 bases at V and 3 bases at J, with 10 bases between the two ends. The CDR3 length is 13 residues. CDR3 sequence reads: CASSTGLGYEQYF. The CDR3 DNA follows: TGTGCCAGTAGTACTGGACTTGGCTACGAGCAGTACTTC.

The gene calls are TRBV6-1 and TRBJ2-7; no reliable D call. The CDR3 loop spans 13 amino acids. V lost 0 bases and J 4 bases, leaving 7 bases between the germline ends. Germline CDR1 is MNHNS and CDR2 is SASEGT. The CDR3 reads CASSEAAEYEQYF. In DNA, the CDR3 is TGTGCCAGCAGTGAAGCGGCCGAATACGAGCAGTACTTC.

This clone was observed a few times. This rearrangement joins TRBV4-2 to TRBJ1-1, with 7 bases identical to TRBD1. The J segment lost 1 base and the V segment lost 5 bases, leaving 4 bases of the junction unmatched. CDR3 size: 14 residues. The germline V gene encodes CDR1 LGHNA and CDR2 YNFKEQ. The CDR3 nucleotides are TGTGCCAGCAGCATATGGGACAGGAACACTGAAGCTTTCTTT. It yields the protein CASSIWDRNTEAFF.

This clone ranks as large. This sample includes further DNA sequences coding for the same CDR3. The V gene is TRBV7-9, the J gene TRBJ2-3, with 7 bases identical to TRBD2. The CDR3 length is 16 residues. Germline lookup yields CDR1 SEHNR and CDR2 FQNEAQ (reference sequence). V shed 5 bases and J 3 bases; nucleotides not matched to a gene: 11. The CDR3 loop is CASSSLIWGGTDTQYF. The CDR3 DNA follows: TGTGCCAGCAGCAGCTTAATTTGGGGGGGAACAGATACGCAGTATTTT.

This clone was recorded once. The rearrangement joins TRBV6-6 to TRBJ2-1, with TRBD1 as a possible D gene (6 bases). Per germline, CDR1 MNHNY and CDR2 SVGAGI (reference sequence). The CDR3 has 16 amino acids. The germline V and J ends were trimmed by 6 bases and 9 bases, with 24 bases remaining between them. Here the CDR3 DNA reads TGTGCCAGCAGAGCCCCGGACAGCATAAAGGTCTTTGAGCAGTTCTTC. This gives the protein CASRAPDSIKVFEQFF.

The chain joins TRBV5-4 to TRBJ2-7, with 8 bases identical to TRBD2. Germline assignment: CDR1 SGHNT and CDR2 YYREEE (reference sequence). This CDR3 region has 14 residues. J was trimmed by 6 bases and V by 0 bases; bases with no gene match: 5. The CDR3 protein is CASSLAGREGEQYF. In DNA form, the CDR3 reads TGTGCCAGCAGCTTGGCCGGGAGGGAAGGCGAGCAGTACTTC.

The V and J genes are TRBV4-1 and TRBJ2-1; 11 bases match TRBD2. The length of the CDR3 is 16 residues. Germline-derived CDR1 and CDR2 are MGHRA and YSYEKL. The junction had 8 bases not matched to a gene; V was cut back by 4 bases and J by 6 bases. In DNA form, the CDR3 reads TGCGCCAGCAGCCCCTTGGCGGGACTAGCGGCCAATGAGCAGTTCTTC. Its translation is CASSPLAGLAANEQFF.

The chain employs TRBV10-3 and TRBJ2-7; no definite D call. The CDR3 has 12 residues. Germline V gives CDR1 ENHRY, CDR2 SYGVKD. V was shortened by 4 bases and J by 3 bases, with 7 bases between the two germline ends. The CDR3 region is CAISGNSYEQYF. CDR3 nucleotides: TGTGCCATCAGTGGGAACAGCTACGAGCAGTACTTC.

The genes are TRBV6-1 and TRBJ1-6, with 10 bases fitting TRBD1. The CDR3 runs 17 residues. The V gene's germline CDR1 is MNHNS and CDR2 SASEGT. V lost 2 bases to trimming and J lost 8 bases; unmatched junction nucleotides: 9. The chain's CDR3 is CASSEKGQGKVDSPLHF. DNA for the CDR3: TGTGCCAGCAGTGAAAAGGGACAGGGGAAAGTTGATTCACCCCTCCACTTT.

V gene TRBV27 combines with J gene TRBJ1-5; 8 positions match TRBD1. Germline V gives CDR1 MNHEY, CDR2 SMNVEV (reference sequence). V lost 2 bases and J lost 6; bases outside the gene matches: 0. The CDR3 has 13 amino acids. This CDR3 is CASSLQGAQPQHF. Written as DNA, the CDR3 is TGTGCCAGCAGTTTACAGGGGGCTCAGCCCCAGCATTTT.